What follows are 27 T cell receptor beta chains derived from one specimen sequenced in a study of HIV-infected patients and healthy controls. Around 530 ng RNA was reverse transcribed with alpha and beta constant-region primers. Separate chain-specific third strand synthesis with multiplexing indices produced the alpha and beta libraries. TCRdb itself ran the 5' RACE reads through MiXCR, one entry per CDR3 protein. Of around 4,200 distinct CDR3 sequences listed, 25% to 30% are singletons. Follow-up blood was drawn about 14 weeks, roughly three months, after antiretroviral therapy began. The repertoire came from unfractionated whole blood and reflected all unsorted peripheral T cells. The sequenced sample was blood, obtained during antiretroviral therapy. These receptors all stem from an adult with HIV infection.

This clonotype ranks as medium-sized. This chain uses TRBV7-9 with TRBJ2-7; TRBD1 matches 9 bases. This CDR3 spans 14 amino acids. J was trimmed by 4 bases and V by 5 bases; bases with no gene match: 6. The germline gives CDR1 SEHNR, CDR2 FQNEAQ (reference sequence). CDR3 sequence (DNA): TGTGCCAGCAGCCCTCCGGGACAGGGATACGAGCAGTACTTC. This encodes CASSPPGQGYEQYF.

Within the sample, this clonotype is medium-sized. The rearrangement joins TRBV11-2 to TRBJ2-7, with D maybe TRBD2 (7 bases). Trimming took off 0 bases at V and 5 bases at J, with 11 bases between the two ends. The CDR3 contains 14 residues. Germline V lookup: CDR1 SGHAT, CDR2 FQNNGV. The DNA for the CDR3 is TGTGCCAGCAGCTTAGATCGCGGGGGCGACGAGCAGTACTTC. Translating gives CASSLDRGGDEQYF.

There are a few counts of this clonotype. The J gene is TRBJ1-2, the V gene TRBV20-1, with D unclear. Germline V gives CDR1 DFQATT, CDR2 SNEGSKA (reference sequence). V lost 0 bases and J lost 6, with 5 bases in between. The length of the CDR3 is 11 residues. CDR3 coding DNA: TGCAGTGCTAGAGATCCAGATGGCTACACCTTC. Its translation: CSARDPDGYTF.

This clonotype was observed at least ten times. The CDR3 region is CASGTAQETQYF. CDR3 nucleotides: TGTGCCAGCGGGACAGCCCAAGAGACCCAGTACTTC. The chain uses TRBV6-2 or TRBV6-3 and TRBJ2-5; 7 bases fit TRBD1. The CDR3 consists of 12 residues. J gave up 1 base and V 8 bases, and 1 base lay outside the gene matches. CDR1 MNHEY and CDR2 SVGEGT come from the germline V gene.

This clonotype was detected many times. The chain employs TRBV20-1 and TRBJ1-1; 7 nucleotides align to TRBD1. The CDR3 consists of 14 residues. V shed 1 base, J shed 1 base, and the junction held 3 bases outside the gene matches. Looked up from germline, CDR1 is DFQATT and CDR2 is SNEGSKA (reference sequence). For the CDR3, the DNA is TGCAGTGCTAGAGCCGGGACAGCGAACACTGAAGCTTTCTTT. Translation: CSARAGTANTEAFF.

Only a few counts were recorded for this clonotype. The V gene is TRBV28, the J gene TRBJ1-2, with 7 bases identical to TRBD1. Germline V lookup: CDR1 MDHEN, CDR2 SYDVKM. The V and J ends lost 2 bases and 8 bases, in that order; junction bases with no gene match: 14. There are 16 residues in the CDR3. The CDR3 DNA sequence: TGTGCCAGCAGTTTAGTTTTAGGACAGGACATCGGCGGCTACACCTTC. It specifies CASSLVLGQDIGGYTF.

This clonotype was counted between two and nine times. The chain has TRBV5-5 and TRBJ2-1; TRBD1 matches 7 bases. The CDR3 extends over 15 amino acids. V lost 5 bases, J lost 2 bases, and 7 bases stayed unmatched. Germline-derived CDR1 and CDR2 are SGHKS and YYEKEE (reference sequence). In DNA, the CDR3 is TGTGCCAGCAGTCCCTGGGACAGTCCCTACAATGAGCAGTTCTTC. Translated: CASSPWDSPYNEQFF. The entire variable domain, with the rest obtained from reference TRBV5-5 and TRBJ2-1, is as follows: DAGVTQSPTHLIKTRGQQVTLRCSPISGHKSVSWYQQVLGQGPQFIFQYYEKEERGRGNFPDRFSARQFPNYSSELNVNALLLGDSALYLCASSPWDSPYNEQFFGPGTRLTVL.

V usage is TRBV20-1 and J usage is TRBJ2-7, with TRBD1 matching over 9 bases. The CDR3 contains 13 residues. The ends lost 3 bases at V and 2 bases at J; junction bases unmatched: 2. The V gene's germline CDR1 is DFQATT and CDR2 SNEGSKA (reference sequence). DNA for the CDR3: TGCAGTGCTAGGGGGACAGGGACCTACGAGCAGTACTTC. The encoded protein is CSARGTGTYEQYF.

This sequence joins TRBV6-5 and TRBJ1-5, with D maybe TRBD1 (5 bases). Trimming took off 2 bases at V and 6 bases at J, with 14 bases between the two ends. The CDR3 runs 15 residues. CDR1 is MNHEY and CDR2 is SVGAGI in the germline V gene. DNA for the CDR3: TGTGCCAGCAGTTACGGGCAGGGAGGCAGTCAGCCCCAGCATTTT. Protein product: CASSYGQGGSQPQHF.

This clonotype was seen a handful of times. This chain connects TRBV12-3 or TRBV12-4 to TRBJ1-2; 8 nucleotides line up with TRBD1. V lost 5 bases and J lost 8; bases outside the gene matches: 7. This CDR3 contains 13 residues. In DNA form, the CDR3 reads TGTGCCAGCAGTGGACAGGGACCGCTGGGCTACACCTTC. Its protein is CASSGQGPLGYTF.

By sample fraction, this clonotype is large. The V and J genes are TRBV7-6 and TRBJ1-5; 9 nucleotides agree with TRBD1. Germline CDR1 SGHVS, CDR2 FNYEAQ. Germline trimming cut 5 bases from V and 6 bases from J; bases unmatched to any gene: 14. The CDR3 loop spans 17 amino acids. CDR3 DNA: TGTGCCAGCAGCCAGCGCCCGGGACAGGGAGATCTTCAGCCCCAGCATTTT. As protein: CASSQRPGQGDLQPQHF.

By share, this clonotype ranks as medium-sized. V usage is TRBV7-9 and J usage is TRBJ1-5, with no clear D. Trimming left V 5 bases short and J 0 bases short, with 2 bases between. The CDR3 has 12 residues. Germline CDR1 and CDR2: SEHNR and FQNEAQ (reference sequence). Written as DNA, the CDR3 is TGTGCCAGCAGCGATAGCAATCAGCCCCAGCATTTT. Translating it yields CASSDSNQPQHF.

V gene TRBV7-8 combines with J gene TRBJ1-4, with D possibly being TRBD1 (5 bases). The CDR3 extends over 15 amino acids. Trimming shortened V by 0 bases and J by 3 bases, and 8 bases separated the two germline ends. CDR1 and CDR2 from the germline V gene are SGHVS and FQNEAQ. In DNA form, the CDR3 reads TGTGCCAGCAGCTTAGCCCAGGGCCCTAATGAAAAACTGTTTTTT. It codes for CASSLAQGPNEKLFF. The complete variable domain, with remaining parts taken from reference TRBV7-8 and TRBJ1-4, reads GAGVSQSPRYKVAKRGQDVALRCDPISGHVSLFWYQQALGQGPEFLTYFQNEAQLDKSGLPSDRFFAERPEGSVSTLKIQRTQQEDSAVYLCASSLAQGPNEKLFFGSGTQLSVL.

The gene calls are TRBV7-3 and TRBJ1-1, with no clear D. The ends were cut back, 5 bases at V and 0 bases at J, with 7 bases in the middle. The CDR3 covers 13 residues. CDR1 and CDR2 (germline): SGHTA, FQGTGA. CDR3 protein: CASSPYLNTEAFF. The CDR3 DNA reads TGTGCCAGCAGCCCCTATCTGAACACTGAAGCTTTCTTT.

This chain joins TRBV5-1 and TRBJ2-3; D call uncertain. Germline V gene sequence: CDR1 SGHRS, CDR2 YFSETQ. The length of the CDR3 is 15 residues. The ends were cut back, 0 bases at V and 2 bases at J, with 10 bases in the middle. The CDR3 coding sequence is TGCGCCAGCAGCTTGGGGGCAGGCCCCACAGATACGCAGTATTTT. Translation gives CASSLGAGPTDTQYF.

A single count supports this clonotype. A much larger clone is a single base away; this may be a read error. The chain employs TRBV5-4 and TRBJ2-1; D gene uncertain. Germline V gene lookup returns CDR1 SGHNT and CDR2 YYREEE (reference sequence). The CDR3 is made up of 15 amino acids. The CDR3 DNA is TGTGCCAGCAGCCTTGACACCGGCGGACGAAATGAGAAGTTCTTC. Amino acid sequence: CASSLDTGGRNEKFF.

Note on this clonotype: This may arise from a read error, as a much more abundant clone is one base away. The rearrangement links TRBV27 to TRBJ1-6; D is ambiguous. From germline, CDR1 is MNHEY and CDR2 SMNVEV (reference sequence). The CDR3 is made up of 12 amino acids. The CDR3 here is CSSSFYNSPLHF. CDR3 bases: TGTTCCAGCAGTTTCTATAATTCACCCCTCCACTTT.

In its sample, this clonotype is medium-sized. V gene TRBV19 combines with J gene TRBJ2-1, with D perhaps TRBD1 (5 bases). Germline V lookup: CDR1 LNHDA, CDR2 SQIVND (reference sequence). This CDR3 is built from 15 residues. V dropped 9 bases and J dropped 5 bases, with 20 bases sitting between them. The CDR3 coding sequence is TGTGCCAGCGCCCTGGGGCCCCTGGAAAACAATGAGCAGTTCTTC. Translation: CASALGPLENNEQFF.

This clonotype is large. V usage is TRBV19 and J usage is TRBJ2-1; the D gene is possibly TRBD2 (5 bases). Germline lookup yields CDR1 LNHDA and CDR2 SQIVND (reference sequence). This CDR3 contains 15 residues. V shed 3 bases and J shed 8 bases, with 17 bases lying between them. The CDR3 region has the DNA TGTGCCAGTAGTATTGATATAGGCAGCGGCCATGAGCAGTTCTTC. Its protein is CASSIDIGSGHEQFF.

By share of the sample, this clonotype is medium-sized (0.01 to 0.1%). The rearrangement uses TRBV20-1 and TRBJ2-7; 8 positions agree with TRBD1. The CDR3 loop spans 14 amino acids. Germline V CDR1 and CDR2: DFQATT, SNEGSKA (reference sequence). Losses at the gene ends were 3 bases for V and 2 bases for J; bases not matched to a gene: 6. The CDR3 DNA follows: TGCAGTGCTAGTGGGGACAGGAGGACCTACGAGCAGTACTTC. This encodes CSASGDRRTYEQYF.

This clonotype was seen only a few times. Just one base apart from a much larger clone, this may be a read error. CDR3 nucleotide sequence: TGTGCCAGCAGTTTACACTCATGGGGCTCTGGAAACACCATATATTTT. It encodes CASSLHSWGSGNTIYF. The chain links TRBV28 to TRBJ1-3; D unresolved. Per germline, CDR1 MDHEN and CDR2 SYDVKM. Deletions cut 2 bases from V and 0 bases from J, with 11 bases between. The CDR3 contains 16 residues. The entire variable domain, with the rest obtained from reference TRBV28 and TRBJ1-3, is as follows: DVKVTQSSRYLVKRTGEKVFLECVQDMDHENMFWYRQDPGLGLRLIYFSYDVKMKEKGDIPEGYSVSREKKERFSLILESASTNQTSMYLCASSLHSWGSGNTIYFGEGSWLTVV.

By sample share, this clonotype is medium-sized. The rearrangement uses TRBV18 and TRBJ1-2; D is uncertain. Germline CDR1 is KGHSH and CDR2 is LQKENI. The V end was cut by 6 bases, the J end by 8 bases, with 13 bases between. This CDR3 is 12 amino acids long. The CDR3 spells CASSSAGEGYTF. The CDR3 nucleotides read TGTGCCAGCTCCTCCGCCGGGGAAGGCTACACCTTC.

The V gene is TRBV11-2, the J gene TRBJ2-7, with 10 bases that match TRBD2. Trimming cost V 5 bases and J 1 base; bases outside gene matches: 5. The CDR3 consists of 15 residues. The germline CDR1 and CDR2 sequences are SGHAT and FQNNGV. This chain's CDR3 is CASSPTLAGSYEQYF. In nucleotides, the CDR3 is TGTGCCAGCAGCCCTACACTAGCGGGGTCCTACGAGCAGTACTTC.

This clonotype was counted between two and nine times. The chain uses TRBV7-3 and TRBJ2-3; 7 nucleotides match TRBD2. J lost 5 bases, V lost 2 bases, and 1 base had no gene match. The CDR3 length is 13 residues. The germline gives CDR1 SGHTA, CDR2 FQGTGA. CDR3 bases: TGTGCCAGCAGCTTAGGGGGGGAAGATACGCAGTATTTT. Protein sequence: CASSLGGEDTQYF.

By share of the sample, this clonotype is medium-sized. The chain has TRBV7-2 and TRBJ2-5, with D possibly matching TRBD1 (6 bases). CDR3 length: 15 amino acids. Germline-derived CDR1 and CDR2 are SGHTA and FQGNSA. V was shortened by 7 bases and J by 3 bases, with 18 bases between the two germline ends. CDR3 DNA sequence: TGTGCCAGCACCCAGGGGCTGTCCTTAAAAGAGACCCAGTACTTC. Its protein product is CASTQGLSLKETQYF.

In regard to this clonotype: A read error may explain this, as a much larger clone is one base away. V gene TRBV12-3 or TRBV12-4 combines with J gene TRBJ1-3; perhaps TRBD1 as D (5 bases). There are 16 residues in the CDR3. This CDR3 is CASGFRDRSSSDTIYF. CDR3 coding DNA: TGTGCCAGCGGTTTTAGGGACCGATCGTCAAGCGACACCATATATTTT.

As concerns this clonotype: A much larger clone sits a single nucleotide away, making a read error possible. This chain connects TRBV5-1 to TRBJ2-1; 9 bases line up with TRBD2. CDR3 length equals 16 residues. Germline CDR1 and CDR2: SGHRS and YFSETQ. Germline trimming cut 0 bases from V and 3 bases from J; bases unmatched to any gene: 4. The DNA of the CDR3 is TGCGCCAGCAGCTTGGTCGGCGGGGGGGACTACAATGAGCAGTTCTTC. This codes for CASSLVGGGDYNEQFF.